Following are 29 T cell receptor beta chains from one sample sequenced in a study of early T cells in non-severe SARS-CoV-2 infection. TCRdb fed the 5' RACE reads into MiXCR, producing one record per CDR3 protein. The sample carries 55,000 to 80,000 distinct CDR3 sequences, approximately 8.8% recorded once. This specimen consisted of whole blood, obtained at baseline. The receptor source for this set is an adult who was a healthcare worker with PCR-confirmed SARS-CoV-2 infection or an uninfected control (not recorded which).

The chain joins TRBV18 to TRBJ1-1, with 7 bases matching TRBD1. Per the germline V gene, CDR1 is KGHSH and CDR2 is LQKENI. This CDR3 contains 13 residues. The V segment lost 6 bases and the J segment 2 bases; nucleotides outside the gene matches: 3. Here the CDR3 DNA reads TGTGCCAGCTCCGGACAGGCAAACACTGAAGCTTTCTTT. Translated: CASSGQANTEAFF.

This clonotype was counted a few times. The chain is built from TRBV2 and TRBJ2-1; D is unclear. This CDR3 is 11 amino acids long. Trimming left V 9 bases short and J 3 bases short, with 6 bases between. Germline V CDR1 and CDR2: SNHLY, FYNNEI. The CDR3 here is CARQSYNEQFF. CDR3 DNA sequence: TGTGCCAGACAGAGCTACAATGAGCAGTTCTTC.

This clonotype was recorded many times. The gene calls are TRBV12-5 and TRBJ2-1; TRBD2 is a possible D gene (6 bases). V lost 0 bases and J lost 0, with 9 bases in between. CDR3 length: 16 amino acids. The germline V gene has CDR1 LGHNT and CDR2 FRNRAP. CDR3 region: CASGLVVGSSYNEQFF. Here the CDR3 DNA reads TGTGCTAGTGGTTTGGTCGTCGGGAGCTCCTACAATGAGCAGTTCTTC.

A few counts support this clonotype. The V and J genes are TRBV14 and TRBJ1-1; 9 bases line up with TRBD1. Per germline, CDR1 SGHDN and CDR2 FVKESK. The V gene end was trimmed by 0 bases and the J gene end by 4 bases; junction bases not matched to a gene: 9. This CDR3 is built from 17 residues. The CDR3 sequence is CASSQDTWGQGGTEAFF. CDR3 nucleotide sequence: TGTGCCAGCAGCCAAGATACGTGGGGACAGGGTGGCACTGAAGCTTTCTTT.

In this sample, this clonotype turned up many times. The DNA of the CDR3 is TGCGCCAGCGGGGCAGGGGACACTGAAGCTTTCTTT. Its protein product is CASGAGDTEAFF. The V gene is TRBV5-1, the J gene TRBJ1-1, with D possibly matching TRBD1 (6 bases). From germline, CDR1 is SGHRS and CDR2 YFSETQ. Trimming left V 7 bases short and J 3 bases short, with 10 bases between. The CDR3 is 12 amino acids.

This clonotype was observed at least ten times. The chain carries TRBV27 and TRBJ1-5; 7 bases fit TRBD1. The CDR3 is 15 residues long. The germline gives CDR1 MNHEY, CDR2 SMNVEV (reference sequence). V lost 0 bases to trimming and J lost 5 bases; unmatched junction nucleotides: 4. The CDR3 protein is CASSLSTGEDQPQHF. The CDR3 DNA sequence: TGTGCCAGCAGTTTATCTACAGGGGAAGATCAGCCCCAGCATTTT.

This clonotype was observed many times. J is TRBJ1-2 and V is TRBV7-9, with D perhaps matching TRBD1 (5 bases). The CDR3 covers 16 residues. The germline V gene has CDR1 SEHNR and CDR2 FQNEAQ (reference sequence). V lost 2 bases and J lost 4, with 17 bases in between. CDR3 nucleotide sequence: TGTGCCAGCAGCTTAATCCTGGACGGGGGAATCTATGGCTACACCTTC. It specifies CASSLILDGGIYGYTF.

Only a few counts were recorded for this clonotype. The V and J genes are TRBV7-9 and TRBJ2-5; D is undetermined. Per germline, CDR1 SEHNR and CDR2 FQNEAQ (reference sequence). The CDR3 has 11 amino acids. The V and J ends lost 4 bases and 5 bases respectively, with 5 bases between them. The CDR3 coding sequence is TGTGCCAGCAGCTATCTGGAGACCCAGTACTTC. Protein: CASSYLETQYF.

The chain uses TRBV2 and TRBJ2-7, with 8 bases matching TRBD1. Germline V CDR1 and CDR2: SNHLY, FYNNEI. The CDR3 is 16 amino acids. The junction had 7 bases not matched to a gene; V was cut back by 1 base and J by 2 bases. CDR3 DNA sequence: TGTGCCAGCAGTGAAGGACCGGGACAGGCCGCCTACGAGCAGTACTTC. Protein product: CASSEGPGQAAYEQYF.

V usage is TRBV6-5 and J usage is TRBJ1-1; D is unclear. There are 11 residues in the CDR3. The germline CDR1 and CDR2 sequences are MNHEY and SVGAGI. Trimming took off 7 bases at V and 8 bases at J, with 11 bases between the two ends. For the CDR3, the DNA is TGTGCCAGCACTGGCAGAGGGGAAGCTTTCTTT. Its protein product is CASTGRGEAFF.

This clonotype was recorded many times. This chain uses TRBV3-1 with TRBJ2-7; D is undetermined. This CDR3 region has 11 residues. The germline CDR1 and CDR2 sequences are LGHDT and YNNKEL (reference sequence). Trimming removed 4 bases from V and 4 bases from J, with 5 bases in between. DNA for the CDR3: TGTGCCAGCAGCCGCAATTACGAGCAGTACTTC. Protein sequence: CASSRNYEQYF.

The chain employs TRBV29-1 and TRBJ1-1; 9 bases match TRBD1. Germline CDR1 is SQVTM and CDR2 is ANQGSEA. The CDR3 is 12 residues long. The J segment lost 4 bases and the V segment lost 6 bases, leaving 3 bases of the junction unmatched. CDR3: CSVTGGITEAFF. The CDR3 bases are TGCAGCGTAACAGGGGGCATCACTGAAGCTTTCTTT.

J is TRBJ2-6 and V is TRBV6-4, with 7 bases identical to TRBD2. The germline V gene encodes CDR1 MRHNA and CDR2 SNTAGT. The CDR3 totals 17 residues. The J segment lost 0 bases and the V segment lost 0 bases, leaving 2 bases of the junction unmatched. Here the CDR3 reads CASSDSPGGSGANVLTF. The CDR3 DNA follows: TGTGCCAGCAGTGACTCACCGGGGGGCTCTGGGGCCAACGTCCTGACTTTC.

This clonotype was observed at least ten times. The chain uses TRBV18 and TRBJ2-7; 8 bases agree with TRBD1. CDR1 KGHSH and CDR2 LQKENI come from the germline V gene. V lost 1 base, J lost 1 base, and 3 bases stayed unmatched. The CDR3 is made up of 15 amino acids. In DNA, the CDR3 is TGTGCCAGCTCACCACAGGGACAGGCGTCCTACGAGCAGTACTTC. This encodes CASSPQGQASYEQYF. The full variable domain, rest sourced from reference TRBV18 and TRBJ2-7, is NAGVMQNPRHLVRRRGQEARLRCSPMKGHSHVYWYRQLPEEGLKFMVYLQKENIIDESGMPKERFSAEFPKEGPSILRIQQVVRGDSAAYFCASSPQGQASYEQYFGPGTRLTVT.

In its sample, this clonotype was seen a few times. The chain links TRBV29-1 to TRBJ2-2; TRBD2 aligns across 8 bases. V trimming: 6 bases; J trimming: 0 bases; junction bases outside the gene matches: 3. The CDR3 consists of 14 residues. The germline V gene encodes CDR1 SQVTM and CDR2 ANQGSEA. The CDR3 is CSVASGSNTGELFF. DNA for the CDR3: TGCAGCGTCGCTAGCGGGTCGAACACCGGGGAGCTGTTTTTT.

The J gene is TRBJ1-1, the V gene TRBV3-1; D gene ambiguous. This CDR3 comprises 13 residues. Per the germline V gene, CDR1 is LGHDT and CDR2 is YNNKEL (reference sequence). With 3 bases removed from V and 8 bases from J, the gap between germline ends came to 13 bases. This CDR3 is CASSHGALREAFF. The CDR3 DNA reads TGTGCCAGCAGCCATGGAGCTTTGAGGGAAGCTTTCTTT.

This clonotype was found many times. The gene calls are TRBV3-1 and TRBJ2-1, with 10 bases fitting TRBD1. Losses at the gene ends were 3 bases for V and 7 bases for J; bases not matched to a gene: 12. CDR3 length equals 17 residues. Germline lookup yields CDR1 LGHDT and CDR2 YNNKEL (reference sequence). CDR3 protein: CASSQLGTGVSYNEQFF. The DNA of the CDR3 is TGTGCCAGCAGCCAGTTAGGGACAGGGGTGTCGTATAATGAGCAGTTCTTC.

This clonotype has only a few counts. The chain combines TRBV2 with TRBJ2-1; 8 nucleotides align to TRBD1. J was trimmed by 6 bases and V by 6 bases; bases with no gene match: 10. The germline V gene has CDR1 SNHLY and CDR2 FYNNEI. CDR3 length: 15 residues. CDR3 sequence reads: CASRSQGAMGNEQFF. The CDR3 DNA follows: TGTGCCAGCAGGAGTCAGGGGGCAATGGGCAATGAGCAGTTCTTC.

This clonotype was observed many times. The chain joins TRBV20-1 to TRBJ1-4; the D is unclear. The CDR3 is made up of 13 amino acids. Looked up from germline, CDR1 is DFQATT and CDR2 is SNEGSKA (reference sequence). V was cut by 6 bases and J by 7 bases, with 15 bases left in between. This CDR3 is CSARRQAGEKLFF. The CDR3 nucleotides read TGCAGTGCAAGGCGGCAGGCGGGTGAAAAACTGTTTTTT.

This chain links TRBV29-1 with TRBJ2-7, with D possibly TRBD1 on 6 matching bases. Per germline, CDR1 SQVTM and CDR2 ANQGSEA. The CDR3 sequence is 15 residues long. V was pared by 5 bases and J by 6 bases, with 23 bases between. The CDR3 region is CSVRNRDKGPSEQYF. CDR3 sequence (DNA): TGCAGCGTTCGTAACCGGGACAAGGGTCCGAGCGAGCAGTACTTC.

V usage is TRBV12-3 or TRBV12-4 and J usage is TRBJ2-3; 9 nucleotides match TRBD2. The CDR3 extends over 14 amino acids. V lost 7 bases and J lost 1; bases outside the gene matches: 3. The CDR3 loop is CASIPSGGTDTQYF. CDR3 sequence (DNA): TGTGCCAGCATCCCTAGCGGGGGCACAGATACGCAGTATTTT.

This clonotype has a handful of counts. The rearrangement links TRBV27 to TRBJ2-1; 7 nucleotides align to TRBD2. This CDR3 region has 13 residues. The ends lost 5 bases at V and 11 bases at J; junction bases unmatched: 9. Germline V gene sequence: CDR1 MNHEY, CDR2 SMNVEV (reference sequence). The CDR3 sequence: CASSTLSGPQQFF. Here the CDR3 DNA reads TGTGCCAGCAGTACTCTTAGCGGGCCTCAGCAGTTCTTC.

Only a few counts were recorded for this clonotype. V gene TRBV7-3 combines with J gene TRBJ1-1; D uncertain. The ends were cut back, 3 bases at V and 5 bases at J, with 13 bases in the middle. There are 14 residues in the CDR3. Germline CDR1 SGHTA, CDR2 FQGTGA. CDR3 DNA: TGTGCCAGCAGCTTTATGCAGCTTCAGACTGAAGCTTTCTTT. The encoded protein is CASSFMQLQTEAFF.

In its sample, this clonotype was seen many times. J is TRBJ2-1 and V is TRBV7-9; D is ambiguous. The CDR3 contains 12 residues. Trimming left V 6 bases short and J 7 bases short, with 10 bases between. Germline CDR1 is SEHNR and CDR2 is FQNEAQ (reference sequence). CDR3 DNA: TGTGCCAGCAGGCCCGCCGGGAATGAGCAGTTCTTC. It translates to CASRPAGNEQFF.

This clonotype appeared a few times. The chain is built from TRBV7-9 and TRBJ2-2, with a tentative D call TRBD1 (6 bases). Trimming cost V 4 bases and J 1 base, with 10 bases left between them. Germline V gene lookup returns CDR1 SEHNR and CDR2 FQNEAQ (reference sequence). This CDR3 has 15 amino acids. CDR3 region: CASSSQTGNTGELFF. CDR3 coding DNA: TGTGCCAGCAGCTCCCAGACAGGGAACACCGGGGAGCTGTTTTTT.

This clonotype was recorded at least ten times. The chain carries TRBV11-2 and TRBJ1-2; D might be TRBD1 (5 bases). This CDR3 is built from 14 residues. Per germline, CDR1 SGHAT and CDR2 FQNNGV. Trimming left V 0 bases short and J 4 bases short, with 9 bases between. The CDR3 region has the DNA TGTGCCAGCAGCTTAGAGGCAGGGCGCTATGGCTACACCTTC. It yields the protein CASSLEAGRYGYTF. Complete variable domain (other parts from reference TRBV11-2 and TRBJ1-2): EAGVAQSPRYKIIEKRQSVAFWCNPISGHATLYWYQQILGQGPKLLIQFQNNGVVDDSQLPKDRFSAERLKGVDSTLKIQPAKLEDSAVYLCASSLEAGRYGYTFGSGTRLTVV.

The chain employs TRBV7-2 and TRBJ1-3; no clear D gene. The CDR3 sequence is 15 residues long. V was cut by 3 bases and J by 0 bases, with 9 bases left in between. Germline assignment: CDR1 SGHTA and CDR2 FQGNSA. CDR3 in DNA: TGTGCCAGCAGCTTGGGAGGTACCTCTGGAAACACCATATATTTT. Translated, it gives CASSLGGTSGNTIYF.

This chain uses TRBV2 with TRBJ2-5; 8 bases align to TRBD2. The CDR3 loop spans 15 amino acids. V lost 4 bases, J lost 2 bases, and 6 bases stayed unmatched. Germline CDR1 reads SNHLY; CDR2 reads FYNNEI. In DNA form, the CDR3 reads TGTGCCAGCAGTGCGATAGCGGGATTACAAGAGACCCAGTACTTC. It yields the protein CASSAIAGLQETQYF.

This clonotype was observed many times. CDR3 loop: CAWSLNRGPDEQYF. As DNA, the CDR3 is TGTGCCTGGAGTTTGAACAGGGGGCCGGACGAGCAGTACTTC. The rearrangement links TRBV30 to TRBJ2-7; 9 bases fit TRBD1. Germline V lookup: CDR1 GTSNPN, CDR2 SVGIG (reference sequence). CDR3 length: 14 residues. J gave up 5 bases and V 2 bases, and 7 bases lay outside the gene matches.